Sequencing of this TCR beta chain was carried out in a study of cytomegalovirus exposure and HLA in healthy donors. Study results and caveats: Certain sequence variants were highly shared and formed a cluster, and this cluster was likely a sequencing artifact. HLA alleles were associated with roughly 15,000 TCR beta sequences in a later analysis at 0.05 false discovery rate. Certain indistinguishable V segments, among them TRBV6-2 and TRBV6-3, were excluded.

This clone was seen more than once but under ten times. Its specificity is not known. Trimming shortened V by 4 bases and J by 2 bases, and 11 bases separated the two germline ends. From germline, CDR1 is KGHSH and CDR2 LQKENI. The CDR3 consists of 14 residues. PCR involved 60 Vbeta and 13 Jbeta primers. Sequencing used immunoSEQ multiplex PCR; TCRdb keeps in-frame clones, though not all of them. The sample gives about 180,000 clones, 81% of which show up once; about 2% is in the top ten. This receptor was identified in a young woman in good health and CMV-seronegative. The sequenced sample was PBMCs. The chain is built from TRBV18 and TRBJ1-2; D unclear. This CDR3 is CASSRGERNYGYTF. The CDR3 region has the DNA TGTGCCAGCTCACGTGGGGAGAGAAACTATGGCTACACCTTC.